This T cell receptor (beta chain) was sequenced in a study of radiation and T cells in renal cell carcinoma. The CDR3 sequence is 14 residues long. Germline CDR1 MNHEY, CDR2 SVGAGI. Between the trimmed V and J ends, which lost 0 bases and 1 base, there was a span of 6 bases. Indicated time point: baseline pretreatment blood. As for treatment: 15 Gy SBRT to primary tumor, nephrectomy 4 weeks later. Serial blood draws occurred at baseline and 2 and 4 weeks post-SBRT. This renal cell carcinoma was of the clear cell type. Measured with immunoSEQ multiplex PCR; TCRdb has only the in-frame clones, and not every one. The repertoire holds around 140,000 clones, 75% to 90% seen once, with under 25% in the top ten. The study's findings and limits: Baseline intratumoral clonotype presence is unknown without pretreatment biopsies.

As for this clone: Its antigen remains unknown.

Sample: blood, taken from a patient whose treatment included radiotherapy and nephrectomy. This sequence was found in a woman in her 50s with renal cell carcinoma. This chain links TRBV6-5 with TRBJ1-1; D gene unclear. CDR3 DNA sequence: TGTGCCAGCAGTTACTCGAAGGGGAACACTGAAGCTTTCTTT. This translates into CASSYSKGNTEAFF.